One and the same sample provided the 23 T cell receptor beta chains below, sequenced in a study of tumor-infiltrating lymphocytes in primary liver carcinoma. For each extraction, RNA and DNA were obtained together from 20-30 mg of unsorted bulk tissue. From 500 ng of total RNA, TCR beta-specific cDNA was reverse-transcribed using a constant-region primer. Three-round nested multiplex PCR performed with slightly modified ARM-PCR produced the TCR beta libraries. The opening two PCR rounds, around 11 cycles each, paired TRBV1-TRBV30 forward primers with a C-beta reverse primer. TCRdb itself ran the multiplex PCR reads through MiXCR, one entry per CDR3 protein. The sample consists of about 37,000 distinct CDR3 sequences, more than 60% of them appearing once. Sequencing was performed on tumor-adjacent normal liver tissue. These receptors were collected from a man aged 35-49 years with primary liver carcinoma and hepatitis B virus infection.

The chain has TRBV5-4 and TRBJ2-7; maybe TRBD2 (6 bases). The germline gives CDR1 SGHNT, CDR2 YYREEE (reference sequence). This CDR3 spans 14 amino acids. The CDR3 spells CGSSLRDFPYEQYF. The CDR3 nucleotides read TGTGGCAGTAGCTTGCGGGACTTTCCCTACGAGCAGTACTTC.

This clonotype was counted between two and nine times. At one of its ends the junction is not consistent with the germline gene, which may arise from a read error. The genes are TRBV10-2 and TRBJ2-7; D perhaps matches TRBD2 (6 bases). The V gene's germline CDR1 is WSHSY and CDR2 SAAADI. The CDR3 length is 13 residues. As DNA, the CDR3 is TGCACCAGCGGAGGGGCCCTAACCTACGATCAGTACTTC. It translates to CTSGGALTYDQYF.

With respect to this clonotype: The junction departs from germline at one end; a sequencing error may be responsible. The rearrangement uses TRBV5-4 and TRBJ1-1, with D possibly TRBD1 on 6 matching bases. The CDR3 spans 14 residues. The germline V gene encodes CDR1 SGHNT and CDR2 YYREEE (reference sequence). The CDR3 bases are TGTGCCAGTAGCTTGAAAGGGGGGACCACTGAAGCTTTATTT. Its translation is CASSLKGGTTEALF.

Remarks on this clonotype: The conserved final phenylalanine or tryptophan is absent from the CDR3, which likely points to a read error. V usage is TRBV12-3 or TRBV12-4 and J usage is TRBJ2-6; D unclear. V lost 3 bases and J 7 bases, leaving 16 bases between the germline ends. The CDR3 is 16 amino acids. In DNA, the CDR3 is TGTGCCAGCAGTTTGGCAGGACCGACGGAAGCCAACGTCCTGACTATC. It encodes CASSLAGPTEANVLTI.

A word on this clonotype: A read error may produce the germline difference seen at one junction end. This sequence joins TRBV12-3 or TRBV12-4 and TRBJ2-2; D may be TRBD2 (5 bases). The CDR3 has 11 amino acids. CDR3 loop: CTSSITGELFF. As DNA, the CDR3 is TGTACCAGCAGTATCACCGGGGAGCTGTTCTTT.

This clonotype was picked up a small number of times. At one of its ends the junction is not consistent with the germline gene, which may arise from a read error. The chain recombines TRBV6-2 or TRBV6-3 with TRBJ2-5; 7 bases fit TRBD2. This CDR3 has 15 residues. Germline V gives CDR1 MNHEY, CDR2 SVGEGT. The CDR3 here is CTSSPPTSRSETQYF. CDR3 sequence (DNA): TGTACCAGCAGTCCCCCGACTAGCAGGAGTGAGACCCAGTACTTC.

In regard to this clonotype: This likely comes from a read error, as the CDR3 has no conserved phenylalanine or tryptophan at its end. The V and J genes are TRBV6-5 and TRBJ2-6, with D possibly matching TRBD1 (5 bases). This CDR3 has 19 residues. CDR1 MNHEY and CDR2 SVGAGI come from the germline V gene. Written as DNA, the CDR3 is TGTGTAAGCAGCCGACCCTGGGCAGGGCCCTTATCTGGGGTCAACGTCCTGACTTCC. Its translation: CVSSRPWAGPLSGVNVLTS.

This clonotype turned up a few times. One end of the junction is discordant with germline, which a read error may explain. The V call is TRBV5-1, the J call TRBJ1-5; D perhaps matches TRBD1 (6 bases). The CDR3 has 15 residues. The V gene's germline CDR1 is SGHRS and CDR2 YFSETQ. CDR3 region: CASSSGDLGSQPQHF. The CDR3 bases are TGCGCTAGCAGCTCAGGGGACCTGGGGAGTCAGCCCCAGCATTTT.

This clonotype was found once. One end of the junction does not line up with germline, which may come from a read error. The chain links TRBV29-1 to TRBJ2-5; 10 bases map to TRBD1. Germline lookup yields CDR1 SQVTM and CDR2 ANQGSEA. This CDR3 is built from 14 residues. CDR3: CGVTRDRGGETQYF. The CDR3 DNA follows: TGCGGCGTCACCCGGGACAGGGGAGGGGAAACCCAGTACTTC. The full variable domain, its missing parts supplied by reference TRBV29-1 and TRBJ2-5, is SAVISQKPSRDICQRGTSLTIQCQVDSQVTMMFWYRQQPGQSLTLIATANQGSEATYESGFVIDKFPISRPNLTFSTLTVSNMSPEDSSIYLCGVTRDRGGETQYFGPGTRLLVL.

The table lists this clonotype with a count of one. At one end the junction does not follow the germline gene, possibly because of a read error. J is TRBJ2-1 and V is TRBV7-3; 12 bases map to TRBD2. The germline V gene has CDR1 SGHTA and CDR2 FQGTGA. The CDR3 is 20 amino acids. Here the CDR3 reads CAISLTSGLAGGPGHNEQSF. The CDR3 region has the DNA TGTGCCATCAGCTTAACTAGCGGTCTAGCGGGAGGGCCAGGCCACAATGAGCAGTCCTTC.

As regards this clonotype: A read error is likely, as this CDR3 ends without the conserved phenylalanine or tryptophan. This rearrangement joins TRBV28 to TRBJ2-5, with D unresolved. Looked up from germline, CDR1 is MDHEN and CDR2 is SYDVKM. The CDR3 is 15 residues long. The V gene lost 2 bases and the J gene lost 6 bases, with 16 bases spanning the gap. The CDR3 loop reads CASSLAARRIKTQYL. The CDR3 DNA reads TGTGCCAGCAGTTTAGCAGCGAGACGGATAAAGACCCAGTACTTA.

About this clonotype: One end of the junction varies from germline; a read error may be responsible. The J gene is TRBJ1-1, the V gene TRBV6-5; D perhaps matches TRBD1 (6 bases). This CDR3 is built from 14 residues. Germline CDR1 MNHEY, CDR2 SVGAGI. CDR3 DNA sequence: TGTGCCAGCAGTTACTCACCAGGGGTAACTGAAGCTTTATTT. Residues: CASSYSPGVTEALF.

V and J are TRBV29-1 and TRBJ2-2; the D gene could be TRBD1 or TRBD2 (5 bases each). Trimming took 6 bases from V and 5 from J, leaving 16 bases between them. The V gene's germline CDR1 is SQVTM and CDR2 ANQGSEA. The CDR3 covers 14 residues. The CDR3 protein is CSVLSPGPTGELFF. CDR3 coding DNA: TGCAGCGTCCTCAGTCCGGGACCGACCGGGGAGCTGTTTTTT.

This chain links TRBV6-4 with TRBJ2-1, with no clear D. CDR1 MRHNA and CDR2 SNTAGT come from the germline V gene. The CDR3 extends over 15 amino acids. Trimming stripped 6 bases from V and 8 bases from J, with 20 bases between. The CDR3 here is CASSAESPITYEQFF. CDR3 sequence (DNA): TGTGCCAGCAGCGCGGAATCTCCTATAACGTATGAGCAGTTCTTC.

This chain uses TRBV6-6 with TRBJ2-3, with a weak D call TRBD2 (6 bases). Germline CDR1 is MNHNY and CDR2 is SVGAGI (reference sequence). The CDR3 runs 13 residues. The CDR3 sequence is CISSYPGLKHQYF. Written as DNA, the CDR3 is TGTATCAGCAGTTACCCGGGACTGAAGCATCAGTATTTT.

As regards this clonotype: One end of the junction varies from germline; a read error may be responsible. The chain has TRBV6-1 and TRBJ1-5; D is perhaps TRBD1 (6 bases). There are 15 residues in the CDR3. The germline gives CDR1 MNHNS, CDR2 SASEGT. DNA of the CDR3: TGTGCCAGCAGTAAAGCGGGACACCCTTATCAGCCCCAGCATTTT. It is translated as CASSKAGHPYQPQHF.

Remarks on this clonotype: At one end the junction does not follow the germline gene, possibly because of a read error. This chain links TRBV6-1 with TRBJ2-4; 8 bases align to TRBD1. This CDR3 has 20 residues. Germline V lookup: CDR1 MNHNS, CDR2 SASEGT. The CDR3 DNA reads TGTGCCAGCAGTGAAGCACTTGGTTACGTCGGACAGGGTGTCAAAACCATTCAGTACTTC. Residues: CASSEALGYVGQGVKTIQYF.

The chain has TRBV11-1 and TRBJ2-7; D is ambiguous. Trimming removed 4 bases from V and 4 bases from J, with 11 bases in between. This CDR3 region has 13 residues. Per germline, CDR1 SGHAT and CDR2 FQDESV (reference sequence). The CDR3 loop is CASSWSPLYEQYF. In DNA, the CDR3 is TGTGCCAGCAGCTGGTCGCCCCTATACGAGCAGTACTTC.

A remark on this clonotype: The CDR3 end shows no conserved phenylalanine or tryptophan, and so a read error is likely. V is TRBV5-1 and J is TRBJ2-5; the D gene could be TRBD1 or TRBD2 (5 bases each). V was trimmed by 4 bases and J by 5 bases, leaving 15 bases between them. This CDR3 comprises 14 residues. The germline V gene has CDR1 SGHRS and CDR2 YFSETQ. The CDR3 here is CASSLMQGRETQYL. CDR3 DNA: TGCGCCAGCAGCCTCATGCAGGGACGCGAGACCCAGTACTTG.

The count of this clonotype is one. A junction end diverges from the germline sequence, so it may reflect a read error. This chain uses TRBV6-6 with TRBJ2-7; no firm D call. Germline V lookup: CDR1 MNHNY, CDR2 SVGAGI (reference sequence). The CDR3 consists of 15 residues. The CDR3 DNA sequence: TGTGCCATCAGTTACTCTACGCAAAAAGGGTACGAGCAGTACTTC. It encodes CAISYSTQKGYEQYF.

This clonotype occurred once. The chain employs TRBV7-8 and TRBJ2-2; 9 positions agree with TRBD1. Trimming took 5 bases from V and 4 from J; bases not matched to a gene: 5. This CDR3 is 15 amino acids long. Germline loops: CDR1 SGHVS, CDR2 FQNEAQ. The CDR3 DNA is TGTGCCAGCAGCGCGGGGACAGGGCGCACCGGGGAGCTGTTTTTT. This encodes CASSAGTGRTGELFF.

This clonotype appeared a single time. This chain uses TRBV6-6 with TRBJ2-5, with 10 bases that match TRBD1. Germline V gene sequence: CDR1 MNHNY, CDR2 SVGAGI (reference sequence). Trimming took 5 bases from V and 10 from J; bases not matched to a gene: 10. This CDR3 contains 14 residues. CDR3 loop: CASSHDRGLDIQYF. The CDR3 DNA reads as TGTGCCAGCAGTCACGACAGGGGGCTAGATATCCAGTACTTC.

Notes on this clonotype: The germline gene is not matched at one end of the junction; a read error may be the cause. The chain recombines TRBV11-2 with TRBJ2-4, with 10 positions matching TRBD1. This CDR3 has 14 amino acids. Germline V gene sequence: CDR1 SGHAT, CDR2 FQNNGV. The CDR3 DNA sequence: TGTGCCTGCAGCTCCGGGACAGGGGATAACGTTCAGCACTTC. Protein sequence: CACSSGTGDNVQHF.